This entry concerns a single T cell receptor (beta chain). Antigen unknown. TCRdb analysed the RT-PCR reads with MiXCR anew, one entry per CDR3 protein. Among 150,000 or so distinct CDR3 sequences listed, roughly a tenth were seen once. The data were taken from a study of response to subunit inactivated influenza vaccine. Study findings and constraints: Authors suggested few new T cells are recruited by each seasonal influenza vaccination.

Germline V gene data show CDR1 as SEHNR and CDR2 as FQNEAQ (reference sequence). The CDR3 sequence is 14 residues long. The specimen comprised CD8+ T cells sorted from PBMCs, sampled around 25 months after vaccination. This clonotype was obtained from a man between 45 and 75 years old who received an inactivated influenza vaccine. The genes are TRBV7-9 and TRBJ2-1; 10 positions match TRBD2. CDR3 sequence reads: CATERGGFNNEQFF. The CDR3 DNA follows: TGTGCTACCGAGCGGGGGGGCTTTAACAATGAGCAGTTCTTC.